The rows below give T cell receptor beta chains drawn from one sample of a study of neoadjuvant anti-PD-1 for oral cavity cancer. The repertoire was sequenced with immunoSEQ multiplex PCR; TCRdb's copy has only in-frame clones and lacks some. The sample carries more than 13,000 clones, 60% to 75% recorded once. The source material was PBMCs, sampled after nivolumab (anti-PD-1) treatment. These receptors all come from a person between 40 and 79 years old with oral cavity squamous cell carcinoma. Both conserved end residues are part of each CDR3. The D gene is left open where the match is weak. Rows may omit the clone size; those that give it use once, few, many or a size class.

>-|TRBD1|TRBJ2-3|TRBV19
TGTGCCAGTAGCTGGGGACAGCCCACAGATACGCAGTATTTT
CASSWGQPTDTQYF
>-|-|TRBJ2-1|TRBV10-2
TGCGCCAGCAGTAAATCCCAGGGTATAGGCCACACGAATGAGCAGTTCTTC
CASSKSQGIGHTNEQFF
>-|-|TRBJ1-2|TRBV7-9
TGTGCCAGCAGCTTAGCCATAACCTATGGCTACACCTTC
CASSLAITYGYTF
>-|-|TRBJ1-4|TRBV13
TGTGCCAGCAGCTTAGGCCCAGATACGTATGAAAAACTGTTTTTT
CASSLGPDTYEKLFF
>-|-|TRBJ1-2|TRBV6-6
TGTGCCAGCAGTTCGGGCGGACAGTCTAACTATGGCTACACCTTC
CASSSGGQSNYGYTF
>-|TRBD1|TRBJ1-2|TRBV15
TGTGCCACCAGCAGGGGGACAGGGCGGTCTGGCTACACCTTC
CATSRGTGRSGYTF
>few|-|TRBJ1-1|TRBV30
TGTGCCTGGAACCCGGGGCCGACTGAAGCTTTCTTT
CAWNPGPTEAFF
>-|TRBD1|TRBJ1-1|TRBV27
TGTGCCAGCAGGCGGGACAGGGGGCAGGGGAACACTGAAGCTTTCTTT
CASRRDRGQGNTEAFF
>-|-|TRBJ2-7|TRBV6-5
TGTGCCAGCAGTTCCCCTAGCACCTACGAGCAGTACTTC
CASSSPSTYEQYF
>-|-|TRBJ1-1|TRBV5-4
TGTGCCAGCAGCCTTAACAGGCGCTCTGAAGCTTTCTTT
CASSLNRRSEAFF
>-|-|TRBJ1-2|TRBV7-2
TGTGCCAGCAGCCTAATTTTCGGGGACTACACCTTC
CASSLIFGDYTF
>-|-|TRBJ1-1|TRBV9
TGTGCCAGCAGCGAAGACGGGGTAAACACTGAAGCTTTCTTT
CASSEDGVNTEAFF
>-|-|TRBJ2-7|TRBV2
TGTGCCAGCAAGGGGGGGGGCTACGAGCAGTACTTC
CASKGGGYEQYF
>-|-|TRBJ1-4|TRBV5-1
TGCGCCAGCAGCTTGGGGGTGGCAAATGTTAATGAAAAACTGTTTTTT
CASSLGVANVNEKLFF
>few|-|TRBJ1-1|TRBV6-1
TGTGCCAGCAAAGAAGGGCACACTGAAGCTTTCTTT
CASKEGHTEAFF
>-|-|TRBJ1-1|TRBV5-5
TGTGCCAGCAGCTTGGAAGGTCGGGGGGCGGTTGTGACTGAAGCTTTCTTT
CASSLEGRGAVVTEAFF
>few|-|TRBJ1-3|TRBV7-6
TGTGCCAGCAGCGGCGGACCACAGGCATCTGGAAACACCATATATTTT
CASSGGPQASGNTIYF
>-|TRBD1|TRBJ2-7|TRBV14
TGTGCCAGCAGCTACAGGGGTTCTTGGCAGTACTTC
CASSYRGSWQYF
>-|TRBD2|TRBJ2-1|TRBV5-4
TGTGCAAGCCGCCTAGCGGGGCGCAATGAGCAGTTCTTC
CASRLAGRNEQFF
>-|TRBD1|TRBJ2-1|TRBV7-8
TGTGCCAGCAGCCAGGACAGGGCCAATGAGCAGTTCTTC
CASSQDRANEQFF
>-|TRBD1|TRBJ2-3|TRBV28
TGTGCCAGCAGTTCACAATACCTCGTCTTCCGGGACAGGACCACAGATACGCAGTATTTT
CASSSQYLVFRDRTTDTQYF
>-|-|TRBJ1-1|TRBV6-6
TGTGCCAGCAGTTACTCGAGATCGGGGTCGGACACTGAAGCTTTCTTT
CASSYSRSGSDTEAFF
>-|TRBD1|TRBJ2-7|TRBV7-2
TGTGCCAGCAGCGATAGGACAGGGCCTGGGTACGAGCAGTACTTC
CASSDRTGPGYEQYF
>-|TRBD2|TRBJ2-7|TRBV28
TGTGCCAGCAGTTTATGGGATCTAGCGGGAGCTGACGAGCAGTACTTC
CASSLWDLAGADEQYF
>few|-|TRBJ1-6|TRBV19
TGTGCCAGTAGTATTTGGGGGTTATTGGATTCACCCCTCCACTTT
CASSIWGLLDSPLHF
>-|TRBD1|TRBJ1-5|TRBV6-5
TGTGCCAGCAGACAGGGGAGGCAGCCCCAGCATTTT
CASRQGRQPQHF
>-|-|TRBJ2-3|TRBV5-1
TGCGCCAGCAGCTTGTACGGAGATACGCAGTATTTT
CASSLYGDTQYF
>-|TRBD2|TRBJ2-7|TRBV7-6
TGTGCCAGCAGTCAAGAAGCGGGAGGGCCCTACGAGCAGTACTTC
CASSQEAGGPYEQYF
>-|TRBD2|TRBJ2-7|TRBV5-8
TGTGCCAGCAGCTTGGGGACTAGCGGGGGAATCTACGAGCAGTACTTC
CASSLGTSGGIYEQYF
>-|-|TRBJ2-7|TRBV5-1
TGCGCCAGCATGATAGGCCCAGGAGGGGGCTACGAGCAGTACTTC
CASMIGPGGGYEQYF
>-|-|TRBJ2-1|TRBV11-3
TGTGCCAGCAGCCAAGCCCGGGACTGGAGCTCCTACAATGAGCAGTTCTTC
CASSQARDWSSYNEQFF
>-|TRBD1|TRBJ2-2|TRBV2
TGTGCCAGCAGTCTACAGGGGTCATATCTCACCGGGGAGCTGTTTTTT
CASSLQGSYLTGELFF
>-|-|TRBJ1-1|TRBV19
TGTGCCAGTAATAACCGGGGGGGCTCTGGTCGCACTGAAGCTTTCTTT
CASNNRGGSGRTEAFF
>-|-|TRBJ1-1|TRBV7-2
TGTGCCAGCAGCTTCCGGCAGGGTGGCACTGAAGCTTTCTTT
CASSFRQGGTEAFF
>-|TRBD2|TRBJ2-7|TRBV7-8
TGTGCCAGCAGCTTCGGAGCGGGAGGGCCCTGGGAGCAGTACTTC
CASSFGAGGPWEQYF
>-|-|TRBJ2-1|TRBV21-1
TGTGCCAGCAAGGGCCCCCTTGGGCAGTTCTTC
CASKGPLGQFF
>-|-|TRBJ1-1|TRBV7-6
TGTGCCAGCAGCCAGGGTTGGATGAACACTGAAGCTTTCTTT
CASSQGWMNTEAFF